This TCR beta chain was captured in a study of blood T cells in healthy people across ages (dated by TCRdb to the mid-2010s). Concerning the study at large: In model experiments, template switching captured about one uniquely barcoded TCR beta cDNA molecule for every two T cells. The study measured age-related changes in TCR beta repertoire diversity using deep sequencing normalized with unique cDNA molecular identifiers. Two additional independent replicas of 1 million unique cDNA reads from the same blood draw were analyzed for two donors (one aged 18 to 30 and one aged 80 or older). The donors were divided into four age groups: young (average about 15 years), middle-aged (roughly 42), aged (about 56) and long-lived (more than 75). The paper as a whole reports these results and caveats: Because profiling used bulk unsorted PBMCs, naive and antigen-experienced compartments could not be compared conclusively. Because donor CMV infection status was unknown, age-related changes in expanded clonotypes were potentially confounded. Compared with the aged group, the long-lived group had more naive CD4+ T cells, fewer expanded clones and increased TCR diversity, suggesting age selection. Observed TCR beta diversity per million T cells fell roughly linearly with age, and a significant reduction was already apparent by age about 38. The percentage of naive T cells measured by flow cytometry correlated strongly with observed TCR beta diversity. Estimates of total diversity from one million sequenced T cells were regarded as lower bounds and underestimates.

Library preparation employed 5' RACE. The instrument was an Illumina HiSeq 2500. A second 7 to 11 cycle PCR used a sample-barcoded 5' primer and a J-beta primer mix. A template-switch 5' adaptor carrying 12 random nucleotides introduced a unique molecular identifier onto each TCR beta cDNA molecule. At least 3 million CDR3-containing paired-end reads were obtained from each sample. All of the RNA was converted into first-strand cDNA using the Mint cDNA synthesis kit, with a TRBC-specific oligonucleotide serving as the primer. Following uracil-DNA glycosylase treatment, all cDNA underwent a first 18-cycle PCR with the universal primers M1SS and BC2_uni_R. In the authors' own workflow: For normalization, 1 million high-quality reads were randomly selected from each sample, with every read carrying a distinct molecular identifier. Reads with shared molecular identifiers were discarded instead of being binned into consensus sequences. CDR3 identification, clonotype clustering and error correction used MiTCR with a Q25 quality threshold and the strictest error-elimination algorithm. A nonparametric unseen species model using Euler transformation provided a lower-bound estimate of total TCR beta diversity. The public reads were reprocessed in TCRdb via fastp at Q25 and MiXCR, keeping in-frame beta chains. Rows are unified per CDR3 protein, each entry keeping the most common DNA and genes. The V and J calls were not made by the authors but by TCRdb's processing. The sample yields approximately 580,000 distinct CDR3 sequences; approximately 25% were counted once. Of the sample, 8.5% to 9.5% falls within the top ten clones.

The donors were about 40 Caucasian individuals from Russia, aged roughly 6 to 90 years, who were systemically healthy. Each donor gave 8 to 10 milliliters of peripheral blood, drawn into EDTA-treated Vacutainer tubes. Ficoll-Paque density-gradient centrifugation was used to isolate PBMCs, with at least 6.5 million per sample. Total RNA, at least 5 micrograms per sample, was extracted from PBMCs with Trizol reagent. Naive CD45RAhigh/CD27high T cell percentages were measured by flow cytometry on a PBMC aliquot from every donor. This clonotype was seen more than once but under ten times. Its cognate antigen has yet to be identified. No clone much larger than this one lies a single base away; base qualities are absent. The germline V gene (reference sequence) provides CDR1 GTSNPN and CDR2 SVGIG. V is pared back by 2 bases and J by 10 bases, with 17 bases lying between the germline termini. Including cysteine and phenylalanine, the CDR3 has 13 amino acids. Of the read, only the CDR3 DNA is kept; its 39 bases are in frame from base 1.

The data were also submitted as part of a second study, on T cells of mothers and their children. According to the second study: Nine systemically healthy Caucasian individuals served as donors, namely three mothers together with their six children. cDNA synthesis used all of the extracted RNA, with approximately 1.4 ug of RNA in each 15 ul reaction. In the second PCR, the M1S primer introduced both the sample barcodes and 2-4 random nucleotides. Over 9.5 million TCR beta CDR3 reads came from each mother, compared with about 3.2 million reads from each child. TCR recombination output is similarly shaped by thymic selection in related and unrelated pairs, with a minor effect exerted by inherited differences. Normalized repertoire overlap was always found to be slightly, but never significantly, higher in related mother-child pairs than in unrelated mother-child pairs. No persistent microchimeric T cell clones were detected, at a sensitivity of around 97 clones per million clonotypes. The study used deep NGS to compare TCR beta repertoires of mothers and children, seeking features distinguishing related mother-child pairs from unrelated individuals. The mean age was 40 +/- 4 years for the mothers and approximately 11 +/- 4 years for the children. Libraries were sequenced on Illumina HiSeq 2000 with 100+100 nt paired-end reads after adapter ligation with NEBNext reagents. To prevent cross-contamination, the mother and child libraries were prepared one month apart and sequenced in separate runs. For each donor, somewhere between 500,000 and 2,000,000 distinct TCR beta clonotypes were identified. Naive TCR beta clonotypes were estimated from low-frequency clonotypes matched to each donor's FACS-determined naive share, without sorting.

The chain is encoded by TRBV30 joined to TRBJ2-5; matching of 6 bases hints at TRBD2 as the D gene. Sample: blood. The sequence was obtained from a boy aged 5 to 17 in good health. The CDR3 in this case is CAWSTGLAKVQYF. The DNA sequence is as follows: TGTGCCTGGAGTACGGGACTTGCGAAGGTCCAGTACTTC.